This T cell receptor beta chain was sequenced for a study of blood T cell repertoires in COVID-19. Per the authors' pipeline: The authors estimated nucleated cell counts from reference gene primer amplification. This table comes from immunoSEQ multiplex PCR, and its TCRdb copy is limited to in-frame clones, with some not included. V and J calls and clone size are as listed in that table; D and trimming were resolved from the DNA. The data show 100,000 to 150,000 clones, 88% seen once. CDR3 length: 14 amino acids. Per germline, CDR1 MNHEY and CDR2 SMNVEV (reference sequence). The V gene end was trimmed by 6 bases and the J gene end by 5 bases; junction bases not matched to a gene: 7.

Sequencing was performed on peripheral blood. The rearrangement joins TRBV27 to TRBJ1-5, with 7 bases identical to TRBD1. The clonotype was recovered from a middle-aged man with acute or convalescent COVID-19. The CDR3 DNA is TGTGCCAGCAGGCCCCTGACAGGGCATCAGCCCCAGCATTTT. This sequence encodes CASRPLTGHQPQHF.